This TCR beta chain emerged from a study of blood T cell repertoires in COVID-19. Study context: Some COVID-19 samples were acute and others convalescent; all came from the United States, Italy and Spain. Nucleic acid was either cDNA or gDNA, and it came from T cells, B-cell-depleted T cells, or PBMCs.

Authors' analysis steps: Quantification of nucleated cells was approximated via reference gene primer amplification. Some clones are missing from TCRdb's copy, which holds only in-frame ones; the method was immunoSEQ multiplex PCR. D and trimming were read from the DNA, whereas the V and J calls and clone size are those reported in that table. The sample has more than 65,000 clones; around 84% are singletons. The junction had 3 bases not matched to a gene; V was cut back by 5 bases and J by 3 bases. The CDR3 has 14 residues. Looked up from germline, CDR1 is SEHNR and CDR2 is FQNEAQ (reference sequence).

This rearrangement joins TRBV7-9 to TRBJ2-7; 11 bases map to TRBD2. The sequence came from a man aged 45-65 years with acute or convalescent COVID-19. Material for sequencing was peripheral blood. In nucleotides, the CDR3 is TGTGCCAGCAGCCCTAGCGGGGGGAACTACGAGCAGTACTTC. It yields the protein CASSPSGGNYEQYF.